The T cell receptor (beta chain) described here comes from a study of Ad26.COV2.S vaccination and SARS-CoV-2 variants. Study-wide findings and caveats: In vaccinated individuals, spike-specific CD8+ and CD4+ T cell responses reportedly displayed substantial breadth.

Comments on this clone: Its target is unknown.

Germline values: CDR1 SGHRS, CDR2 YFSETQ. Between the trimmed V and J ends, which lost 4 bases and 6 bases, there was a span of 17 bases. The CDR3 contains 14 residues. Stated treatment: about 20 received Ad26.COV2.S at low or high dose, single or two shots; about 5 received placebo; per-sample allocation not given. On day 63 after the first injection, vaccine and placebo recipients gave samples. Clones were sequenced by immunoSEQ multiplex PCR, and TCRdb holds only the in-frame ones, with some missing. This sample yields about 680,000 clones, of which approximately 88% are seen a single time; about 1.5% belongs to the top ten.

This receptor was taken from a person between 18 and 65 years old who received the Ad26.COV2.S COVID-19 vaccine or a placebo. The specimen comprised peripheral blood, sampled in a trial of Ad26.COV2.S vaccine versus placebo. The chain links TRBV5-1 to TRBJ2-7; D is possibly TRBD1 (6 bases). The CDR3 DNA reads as TGCGCCAGCAGCCCCCCCGGGACATTCGGCGAGCAGTACTTC. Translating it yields CASSPPGTFGEQYF. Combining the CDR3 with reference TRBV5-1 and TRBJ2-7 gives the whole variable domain KAGVTQTPRYLIKTRGQQVTLSCSPISGHRSVSWYQQTPGQGLQFLFEYFSETQRNKGNFPGRFSGRQFSNSRSEMNVSTLELGDSALYLCASSPPGTFGEQYFGPGTRLTVT.